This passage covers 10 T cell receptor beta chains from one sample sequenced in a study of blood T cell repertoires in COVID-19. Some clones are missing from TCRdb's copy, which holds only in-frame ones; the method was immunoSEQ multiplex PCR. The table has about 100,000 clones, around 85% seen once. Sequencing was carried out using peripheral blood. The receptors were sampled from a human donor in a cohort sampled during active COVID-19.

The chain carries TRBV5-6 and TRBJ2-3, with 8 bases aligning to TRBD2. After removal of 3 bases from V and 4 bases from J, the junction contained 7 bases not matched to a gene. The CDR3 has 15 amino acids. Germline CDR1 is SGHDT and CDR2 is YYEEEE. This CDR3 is CASSSPGLVADTQYF. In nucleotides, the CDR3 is TGTGCCAGCAGCTCACCGGGACTAGTTGCAGATACGCAGTATTTT.

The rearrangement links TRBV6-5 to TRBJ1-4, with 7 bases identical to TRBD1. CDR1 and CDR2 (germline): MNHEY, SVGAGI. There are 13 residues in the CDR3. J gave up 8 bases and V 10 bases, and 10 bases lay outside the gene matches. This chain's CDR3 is CAITQGFGEKLFF. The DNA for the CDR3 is TGTGCCATTACACAGGGGTTTGGAGAAAAACTGTTTTTT.

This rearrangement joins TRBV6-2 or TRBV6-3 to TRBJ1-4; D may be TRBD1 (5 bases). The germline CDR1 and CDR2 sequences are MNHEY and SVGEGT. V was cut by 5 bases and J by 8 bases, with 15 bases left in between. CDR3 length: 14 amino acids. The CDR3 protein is CASSDRGGSEKLFF. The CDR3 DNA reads TGTGCCAGCAGTGATCGGGGGGGGAGCGAAAAACTGTTTTTT.

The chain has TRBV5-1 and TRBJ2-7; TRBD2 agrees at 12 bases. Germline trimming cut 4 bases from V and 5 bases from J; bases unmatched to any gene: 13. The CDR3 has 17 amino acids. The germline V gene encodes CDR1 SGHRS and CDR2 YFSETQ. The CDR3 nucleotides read TGCGCCAGCAGCCAAGAAAAACTAGCGGGGGGTCTGAACGAGCAGTACTTC. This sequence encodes CASSQEKLAGGLNEQYF.

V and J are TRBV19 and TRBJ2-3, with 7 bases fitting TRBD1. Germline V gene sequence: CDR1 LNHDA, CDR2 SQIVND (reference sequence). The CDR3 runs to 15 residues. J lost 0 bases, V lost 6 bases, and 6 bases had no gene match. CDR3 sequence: CASRGGKTSTDTQYF. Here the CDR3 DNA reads TGTGCCAGTAGAGGGGGCAAAACTAGCACAGATACGCAGTATTTT.

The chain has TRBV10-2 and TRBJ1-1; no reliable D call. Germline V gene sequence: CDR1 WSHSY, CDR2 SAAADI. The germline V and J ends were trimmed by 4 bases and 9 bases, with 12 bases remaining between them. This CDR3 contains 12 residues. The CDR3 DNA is TGCGCCAGCAGTGCCAACAGCCCCAAAGCTTTCTTT. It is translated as CASSANSPKAFF.

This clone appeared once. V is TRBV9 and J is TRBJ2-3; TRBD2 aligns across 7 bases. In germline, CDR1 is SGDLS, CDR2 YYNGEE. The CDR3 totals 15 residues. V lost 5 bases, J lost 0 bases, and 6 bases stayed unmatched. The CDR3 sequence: CASSSRGVSTDTQYF. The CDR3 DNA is TGTGCCAGCAGTTCTCGGGGGGTTAGCACAGATACGCAGTATTTT.

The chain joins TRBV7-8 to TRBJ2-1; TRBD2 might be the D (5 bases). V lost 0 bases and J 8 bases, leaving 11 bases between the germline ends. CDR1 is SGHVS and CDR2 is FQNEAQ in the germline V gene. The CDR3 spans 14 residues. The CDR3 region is CASSLAVRDDEQFF. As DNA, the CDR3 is TGTGCCAGCAGCTTAGCTGTCCGGGATGATGAGCAGTTCTTC. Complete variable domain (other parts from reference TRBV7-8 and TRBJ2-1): GAGVSQSPRYKVAKRGQDVALRCDPISGHVSLFWYQQALGQGPEFLTYFQNEAQLDKSGLPSDRFFAERPEGSVSTLKIQRTQQEDSAVYLCASSLAVRDDEQFFGPGTRLTVL.

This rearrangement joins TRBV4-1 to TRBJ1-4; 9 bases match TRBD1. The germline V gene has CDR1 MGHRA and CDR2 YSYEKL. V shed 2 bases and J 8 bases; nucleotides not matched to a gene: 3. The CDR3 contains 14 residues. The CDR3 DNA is TGCGCCAGCAGCCAATTGACAGGGGGGGAAAAACTGTTTTTT. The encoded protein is CASSQLTGGEKLFF.

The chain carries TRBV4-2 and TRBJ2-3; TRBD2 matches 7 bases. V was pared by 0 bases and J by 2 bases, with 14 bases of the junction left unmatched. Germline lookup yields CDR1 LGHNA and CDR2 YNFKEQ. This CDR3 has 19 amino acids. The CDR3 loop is CASSQDRAGVRSLTDTQYF. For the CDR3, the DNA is TGTGCCAGCAGCCAAGATCGGGCGGGGGTTAGATCCCTCACAGATACGCAGTATTTT.